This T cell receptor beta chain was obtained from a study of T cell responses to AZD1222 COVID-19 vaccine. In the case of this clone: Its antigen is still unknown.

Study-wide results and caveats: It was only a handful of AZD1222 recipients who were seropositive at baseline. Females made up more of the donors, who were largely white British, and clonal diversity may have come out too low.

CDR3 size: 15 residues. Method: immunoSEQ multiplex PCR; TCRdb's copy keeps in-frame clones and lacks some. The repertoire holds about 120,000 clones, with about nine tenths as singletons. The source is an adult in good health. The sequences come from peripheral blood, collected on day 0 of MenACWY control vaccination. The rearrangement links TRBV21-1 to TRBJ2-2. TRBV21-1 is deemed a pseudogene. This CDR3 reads CASSNLGVDTGELFF. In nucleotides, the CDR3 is TGTGCCAGCAGCAATTTGGGGGTCGACACCGGGGAGCTGTTTTTT.